The 5 T cell receptor beta chains reported below all come from one sample, sequenced in a study of beta chain features in type 1 diabetes. Findings and caveats of the study: Researchers report that Type 1 diabetes patients had moderately but significantly shorter TCRB CDR3s across all four CD4+ subsets.

The antigens these receptors bind are not known. Every bit of the isolated RNA underwent reverse transcription, so sequencing read expressed TCRB transcripts. TCRdb keeps only in-frame clones here, not all; method: immunoSEQ multiplex PCR. The data hold about 640,000 clones, with roughly 12% observed a single time. Sequencing was performed on naive CD4+ T cells from blood. Every receptor here comes from a man aged 25 to 40 with type 1 diabetes.

The chain combines TRBV6-6 with TRBJ1-2; a weak D match, TRBD1 (5 bases). CDR1 MNHNY and CDR2 SVGAGI come from the germline V gene (reference sequence). This CDR3 spans 14 amino acids. V lost 2 bases to trimming and J lost 3 bases, with 10 bases between them. The CDR3 DNA sequence: TGTGCCAGCAGTTACGGGGACGACTACTATGGCTACACCTTC. Its protein is CASSYGDDYYGYTF.

This clone was observed a few times. The chain carries TRBV27 and TRBJ2-7, with D possibly TRBD1 on 5 matching bases. Trimming stripped 3 bases from V and 7 bases from J, with 16 bases between. The CDR3 spans 14 residues. Germline CDR1 is MNHEY and CDR2 is SMNVEV (reference sequence). This CDR3 reads CASSLTQGPWEQYF. Written as DNA, the CDR3 is TGTGCCAGCAGTTTGACGCAGGGCCCCTGGGAGCAGTACTTC.

In its sample, this clone was seen a few times. J is TRBJ1-3 and V is TRBV18; 7 bases match TRBD1. The CDR3 sequence is 16 residues long. The V gene's germline CDR1 is KGHSH and CDR2 LQKENI. Unmatched junction bases numbered 5, after V lost 3 bases and J lost 0 bases. CDR3 DNA: TGTGCCAGCTCACCCCAGGACAGGAGCTCTGGAAACACCATATATTTT. It translates to CASSPQDRSSGNTIYF. Based on the CDR3 plus reference TRBV18 and TRBJ1-3, the full variable domain is NAGVMQNPRHLVRRRGQEARLRCSPMKGHSHVYWYRQLPEEGLKFMVYLQKENIIDESGMPKERFSAEFPKEGPSILRIQQVVRGDSAAYFCASSPQDRSSGNTIYFGEGSWLTVV.

V gene TRBV9 combines with J gene TRBJ2-2; the D gene is possibly TRBD2 (6 bases). The CDR3 contains 14 residues. V lost 0 bases and J 6 bases, leaving 9 bases between the germline ends. Germline V gene data show CDR1 as SGDLS and CDR2 as YYNGEE. For the CDR3, the DNA is TGTGCCAGCAGCGTAGGTAGGGAGGCCGGGGAGCTGTTTTTT. Translated, it gives CASSVGREAGELFF.

There are a few counts of this clone. This chain joins TRBV30 and TRBJ1-2; the D is unclear. The germline V gene has CDR1 GTSNPN and CDR2 SVGIG (reference sequence). This CDR3 spans 12 amino acids. Trimming removed 1 base from V and 8 bases from J, with 11 bases in between. As DNA, the CDR3 is TGTGCCTGGAGTGGAGGGTTGAGGGGCTACACCTTC. This gives the protein CAWSGGLRGYTF.